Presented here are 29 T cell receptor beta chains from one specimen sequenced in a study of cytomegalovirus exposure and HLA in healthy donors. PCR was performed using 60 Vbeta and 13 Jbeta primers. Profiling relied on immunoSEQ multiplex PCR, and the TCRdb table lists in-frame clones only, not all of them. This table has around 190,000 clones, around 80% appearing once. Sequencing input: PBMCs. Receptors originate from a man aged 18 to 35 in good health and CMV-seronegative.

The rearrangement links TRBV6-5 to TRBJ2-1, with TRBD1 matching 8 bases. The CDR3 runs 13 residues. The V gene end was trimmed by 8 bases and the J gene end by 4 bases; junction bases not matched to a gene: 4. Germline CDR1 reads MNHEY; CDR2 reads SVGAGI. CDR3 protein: CASGTGGYNEQFF. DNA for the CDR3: TGTGCCAGCGGAACAGGGGGTTACAATGAGCAGTTCTTC.

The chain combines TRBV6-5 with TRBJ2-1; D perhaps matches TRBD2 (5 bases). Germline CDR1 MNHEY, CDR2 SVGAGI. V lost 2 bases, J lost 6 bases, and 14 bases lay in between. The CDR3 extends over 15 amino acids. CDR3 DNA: TGTGCCAGCAGTTACGAGGGTGTAAGCGCCAATGAGCAGTTCTTC. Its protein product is CASSYEGVSANEQFF.

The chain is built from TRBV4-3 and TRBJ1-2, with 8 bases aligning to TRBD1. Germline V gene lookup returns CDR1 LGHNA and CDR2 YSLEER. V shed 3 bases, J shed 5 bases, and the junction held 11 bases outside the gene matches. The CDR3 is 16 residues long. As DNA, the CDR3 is TGCGCCAGCAGCCATAACGGCGACAGGGGCAGTTATGGCTACACCTTC. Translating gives CASSHNGDRGSYGYTF.

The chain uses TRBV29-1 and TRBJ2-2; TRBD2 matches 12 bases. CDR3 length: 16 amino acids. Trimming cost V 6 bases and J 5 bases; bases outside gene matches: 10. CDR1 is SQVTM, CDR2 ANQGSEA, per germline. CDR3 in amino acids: CSVASPGTSGTGELFF. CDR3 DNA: TGCAGCGTGGCCAGCCCGGGGACTAGCGGGACCGGGGAGCTGTTTTTT.

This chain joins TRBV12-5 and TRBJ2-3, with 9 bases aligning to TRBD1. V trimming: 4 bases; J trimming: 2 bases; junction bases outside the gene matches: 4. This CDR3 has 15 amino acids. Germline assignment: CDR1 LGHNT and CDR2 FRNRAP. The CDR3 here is CASGWGQGNTDTQYF. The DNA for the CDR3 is TGTGCTAGTGGTTGGGGACAGGGCAACACAGATACGCAGTATTTT.

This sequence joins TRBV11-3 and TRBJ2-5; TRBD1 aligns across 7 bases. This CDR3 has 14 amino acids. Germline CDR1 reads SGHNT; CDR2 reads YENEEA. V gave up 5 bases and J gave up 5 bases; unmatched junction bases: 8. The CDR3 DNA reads TGTGCCAGCAGCCCCCACAGGGGCGAGGAGACCCAGTACTTC. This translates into CASSPHRGEETQYF.

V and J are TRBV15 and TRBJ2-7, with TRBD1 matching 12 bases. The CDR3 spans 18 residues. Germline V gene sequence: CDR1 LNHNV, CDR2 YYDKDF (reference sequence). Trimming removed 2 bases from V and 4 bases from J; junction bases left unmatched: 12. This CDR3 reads CATSRTYQGTGGGYEQYF. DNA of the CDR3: TGTGCCACCAGCAGAACTTACCAGGGGACAGGGGGCGGTTACGAGCAGTACTTC.

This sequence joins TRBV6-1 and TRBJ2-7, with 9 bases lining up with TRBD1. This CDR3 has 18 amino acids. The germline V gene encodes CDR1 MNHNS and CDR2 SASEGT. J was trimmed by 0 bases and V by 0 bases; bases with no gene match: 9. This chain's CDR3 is CASSEAWLWTGASYEQYF. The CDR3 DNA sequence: TGTGCCAGCAGTGAAGCGTGGTTATGGACAGGGGCCTCCTACGAGCAGTACTTC.

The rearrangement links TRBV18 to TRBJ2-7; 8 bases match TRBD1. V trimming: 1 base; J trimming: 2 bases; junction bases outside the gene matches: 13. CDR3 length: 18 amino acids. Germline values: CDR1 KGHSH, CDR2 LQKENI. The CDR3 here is CASSPLEGRTGRPYEQYF. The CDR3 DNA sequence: TGTGCCAGCTCACCACTAGAGGGTCGGACAGGGCGTCCCTACGAGCAGTACTTC.

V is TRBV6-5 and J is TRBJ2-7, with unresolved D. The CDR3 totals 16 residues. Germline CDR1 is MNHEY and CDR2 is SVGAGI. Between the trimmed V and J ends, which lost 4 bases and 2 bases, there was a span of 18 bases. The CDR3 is CASSSGFLGRTYEQYF. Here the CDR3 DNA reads TGTGCCAGCAGTTCAGGCTTCTTGGGCAGAACCTACGAGCAGTACTTC.

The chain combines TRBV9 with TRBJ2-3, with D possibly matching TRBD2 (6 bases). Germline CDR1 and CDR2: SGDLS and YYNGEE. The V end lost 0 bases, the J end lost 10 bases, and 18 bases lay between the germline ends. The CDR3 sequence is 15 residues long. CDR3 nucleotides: TGTGCCAGCAGCGTAGGGAGTTTGGGGGGTCGAGCGCAGTATTTT. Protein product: CASSVGSLGGRAQYF. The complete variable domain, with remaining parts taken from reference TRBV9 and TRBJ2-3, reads DSGVTQTPKHLITATGQRVTLRCSPRSGDLSVYWYQQSLDQGLQFLIQYYNGEERAKGNILERFSAQQFPDLHSELNLSSLELGDSALYFCASSVGSLGGRAQYFGPGTRLTVL.

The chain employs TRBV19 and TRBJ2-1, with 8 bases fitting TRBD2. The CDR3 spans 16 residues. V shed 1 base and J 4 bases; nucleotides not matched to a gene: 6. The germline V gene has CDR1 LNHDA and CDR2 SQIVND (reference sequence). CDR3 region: CASSIGGAGAYNEQFF. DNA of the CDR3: TGTGCCAGTAGTATAGGAGGAGCGGGAGCTTACAATGAGCAGTTCTTC. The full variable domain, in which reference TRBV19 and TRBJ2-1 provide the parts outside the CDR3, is DGGITQSPKYLFRKEGQNVTLSCEQNLNHDAMYWYRQDPGQGLRLIYYSQIVNDFQKGDIAEGYSVSREKKESFPLTVTSAQKNPTAFYLCASSIGGAGAYNEQFFGPGTRLTVL.

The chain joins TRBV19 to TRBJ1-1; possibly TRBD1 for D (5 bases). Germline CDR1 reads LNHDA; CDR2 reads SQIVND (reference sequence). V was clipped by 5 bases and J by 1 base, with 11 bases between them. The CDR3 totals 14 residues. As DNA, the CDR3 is TGTGCCAGTAGTCATTGGGGCAGGAACACTGAAGCTTTCTTT. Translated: CASSHWGRNTEAFF.

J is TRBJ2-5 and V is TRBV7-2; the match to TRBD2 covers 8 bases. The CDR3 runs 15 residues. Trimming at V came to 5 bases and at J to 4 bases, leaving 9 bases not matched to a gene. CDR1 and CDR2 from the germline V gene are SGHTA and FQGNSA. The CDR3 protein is CASSATGTRGETQYF. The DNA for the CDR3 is TGTGCCAGCAGCGCAACCGGGACTAGGGGAGAGACCCAGTACTTC.

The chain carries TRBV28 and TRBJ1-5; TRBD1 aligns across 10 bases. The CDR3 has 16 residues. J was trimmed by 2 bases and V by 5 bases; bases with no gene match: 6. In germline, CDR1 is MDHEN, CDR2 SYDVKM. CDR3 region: CASSTQGTGGNQPQHF. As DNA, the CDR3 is TGTGCCAGCAGTACTCAAGGGACAGGGGGCAATCAGCCCCAGCATTTT.

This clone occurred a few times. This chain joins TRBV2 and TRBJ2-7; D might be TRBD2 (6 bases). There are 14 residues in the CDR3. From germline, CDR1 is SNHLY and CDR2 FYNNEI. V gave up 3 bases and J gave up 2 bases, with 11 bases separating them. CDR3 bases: TGTGCCAGCAGTGAGCGGGGAGAGGCCTACGAGCAGTACTTC. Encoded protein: CASSERGEAYEQYF.

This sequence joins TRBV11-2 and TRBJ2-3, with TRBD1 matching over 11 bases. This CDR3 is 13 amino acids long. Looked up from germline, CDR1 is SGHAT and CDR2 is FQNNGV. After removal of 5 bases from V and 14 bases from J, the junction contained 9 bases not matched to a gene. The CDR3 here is CASSRGDRGTWYF. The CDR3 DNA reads TGTGCCAGCAGCCGTGGGGACAGGGGGACCTGGTATTTT.

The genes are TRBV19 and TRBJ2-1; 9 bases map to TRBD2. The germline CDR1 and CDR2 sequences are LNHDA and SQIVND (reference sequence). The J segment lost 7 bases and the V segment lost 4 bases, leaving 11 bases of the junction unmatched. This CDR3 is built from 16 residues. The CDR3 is CASSTTSGRHGNEQFF. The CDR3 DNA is TGTGCCAGTAGTACGACCAGCGGGAGGCACGGAAATGAGCAGTTCTTC.

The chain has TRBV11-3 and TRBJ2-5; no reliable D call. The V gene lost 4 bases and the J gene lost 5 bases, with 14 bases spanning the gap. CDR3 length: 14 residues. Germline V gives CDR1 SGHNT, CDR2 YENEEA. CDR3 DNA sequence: TGTGCCAGCAGCTCGACTGGGTCAAGGGAGACCCAGTACTTC. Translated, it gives CASSSTGSRETQYF.

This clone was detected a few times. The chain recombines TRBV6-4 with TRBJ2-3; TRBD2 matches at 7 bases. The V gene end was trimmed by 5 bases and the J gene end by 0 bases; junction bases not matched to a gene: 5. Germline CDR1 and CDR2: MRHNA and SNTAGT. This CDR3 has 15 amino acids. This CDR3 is CASSYSGLSTDTQYF. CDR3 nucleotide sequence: TGTGCCAGCAGTTATAGCGGGCTTAGCACAGATACGCAGTATTTT.

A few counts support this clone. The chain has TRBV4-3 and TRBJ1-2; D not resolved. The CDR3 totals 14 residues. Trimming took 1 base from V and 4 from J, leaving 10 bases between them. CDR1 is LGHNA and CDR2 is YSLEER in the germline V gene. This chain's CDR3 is CASSQVVVVYGYTF. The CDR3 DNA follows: TGCGCCAGCAGCCAAGTTGTCGTAGTCTATGGCTACACCTTC.

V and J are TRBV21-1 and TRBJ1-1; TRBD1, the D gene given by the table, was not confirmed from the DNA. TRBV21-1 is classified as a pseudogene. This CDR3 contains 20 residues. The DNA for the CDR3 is TGTGCCAGCAGCAAAGAAGGGGGACGGGACAGGGCCTTTGGGGGCACTGAAGCTTTCTTT. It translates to CASSKEGGRDRAFGGTEAFF.

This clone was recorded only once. In DNA form, the CDR3 reads TGTGCCTGGACCTCGACAGCAACTAATGAAAAACTGTTTTTT. This codes for CAWTSTATNEKLFF. The rearrangement joins TRBV30 to TRBJ1-4; D may be TRBD1 (5 bases). Per the germline V gene, CDR1 is GTSNPN and CDR2 is SVGIG (reference sequence). This CDR3 spans 14 amino acids. With 4 bases removed from V and 0 bases from J, the gap between germline ends came to 9 bases.

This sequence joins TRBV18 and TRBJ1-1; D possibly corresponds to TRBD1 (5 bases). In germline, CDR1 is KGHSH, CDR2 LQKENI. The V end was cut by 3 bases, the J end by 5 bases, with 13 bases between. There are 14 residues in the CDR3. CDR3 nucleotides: TGTGCCAGCTCACCGGGGGGGGGATGGACTGAAGCTTTCTTT. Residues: CASSPGGGWTEAFF. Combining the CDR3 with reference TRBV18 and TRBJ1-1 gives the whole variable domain NAGVMQNPRHLVRRRGQEARLRCSPMKGHSHVYWYRQLPEEGLKFMVYLQKENIIDESGMPKERFSAEFPKEGPSILRIQQVVRGDSAAYFCASSPGGGWTEAFFGQGTRLTVV.

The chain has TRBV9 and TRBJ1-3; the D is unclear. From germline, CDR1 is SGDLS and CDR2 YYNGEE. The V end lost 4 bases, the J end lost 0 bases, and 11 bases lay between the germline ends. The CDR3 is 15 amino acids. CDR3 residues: CASSSPSNSGNTIYF. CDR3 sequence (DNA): TGTGCCAGCAGCAGTCCTTCTAACTCTGGAAACACCATATATTTT. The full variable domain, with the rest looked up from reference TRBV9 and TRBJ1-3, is DSGVTQTPKHLITATGQRVTLRCSPRSGDLSVYWYQQSLDQGLQFLIQYYNGEERAKGNILERFSAQQFPDLHSELNLSSLELGDSALYFCASSSPSNSGNTIYFGEGSWLTVV.

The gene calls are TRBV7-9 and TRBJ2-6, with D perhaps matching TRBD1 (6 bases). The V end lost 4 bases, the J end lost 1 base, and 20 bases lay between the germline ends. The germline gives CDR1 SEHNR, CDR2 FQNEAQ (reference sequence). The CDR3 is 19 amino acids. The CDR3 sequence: CASSSSEGVGFSGANVLTF. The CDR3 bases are TGTGCCAGCAGCTCCTCCGAGGGGGTTGGGTTTTCTGGGGCCAACGTCCTGACTTTC. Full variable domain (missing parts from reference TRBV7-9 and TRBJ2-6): DTGVSQNPRHKITKRGQNVTFRCDPISEHNRLYWYRQTLGQGPEFLTYFQNEAQLEKSRLLSDRFSAERPKGSFSTLEIQRTEQGDSAMYLCASSSSEGVGFSGANVLTFGAGSRLTVL.

The CDR3 sequence is CSVPAADNSRRDYGYTF. The CDR3 DNA sequence: TGCAGCGTCCCGGCGGCGGACAACTCCCGTCGGGACTATGGCTACACCTTC. This sequence joins TRBV29-1 and TRBJ1-2; TRBD1 might be the D (5 bases). The CDR3 runs to 17 residues. Germline assignment: CDR1 SQVTM and CDR2 ANQGSEA. V lost 6 bases and J lost 3, with 26 bases in between.

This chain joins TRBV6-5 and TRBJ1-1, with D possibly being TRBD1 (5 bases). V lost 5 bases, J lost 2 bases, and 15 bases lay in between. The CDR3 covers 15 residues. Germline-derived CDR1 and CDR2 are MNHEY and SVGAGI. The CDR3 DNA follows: TGTGCCAGCAGTCATCCGACGGGACTTAACACTGAAGCTTTCTTT. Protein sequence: CASSHPTGLNTEAFF.

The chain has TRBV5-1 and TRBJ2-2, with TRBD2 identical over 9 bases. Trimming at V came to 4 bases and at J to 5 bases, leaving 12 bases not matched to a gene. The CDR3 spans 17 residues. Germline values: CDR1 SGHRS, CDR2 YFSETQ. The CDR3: CASSLLRGGAATGELFF. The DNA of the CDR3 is TGCGCCAGCAGCCTACTCCGCGGGGGGGCCGCAACCGGGGAGCTGTTTTTT.